Detailed here is one T cell receptor beta chain. Its antigen is as yet unknown. The junction departs from germline at one end; a sequencing error may be responsible. Germline CDR1 reads SGHTA; CDR2 reads FQGNSA. The CDR3 contains 15 residues. The data derive from a study of identical twins. Study-level points and caveats: High-abundance cord blood beta clonotypes had fewer insertions; memory repertoires showed none. Cross-sectional statistical analysis was relied on for the conclusions, without the same donors being followed.

Each donor (without exception) was a healthy Caucasian. MiXCR was run by TCRdb on the 5' RACE reads, yielding one entry per CDR3 protein. Seen here are roughly 1.6 million distinct CDR3 sequences, about 30% observed once, and the top ten hold 0.25% to 0.3%. The sequenced material came from cord blood. The genes are TRBV7-2 and TRBJ2-3; perhaps TRBD1 as D (5 bases). The clonotype originates from a newborn girl in good health. CDR3 sequence reads: CASSPRARSTGTQYF. As DNA, the CDR3 is TGTGCCAGCAGCCCCCGTGCCCGGTCCACAGGTACGCAGTATTTT.